Below, 15 T cell receptor beta chains from the same sample are listed, as sequenced in a study of metastatic and nonmetastatic thyroid tumors (dated by TCRdb to the early 2020s). No treatment had been received by any patient before thyroid surgery. Library preparation used PCR. For sequencing, an Illumina HiSeq 4000 was employed. Starting from the raw public reads, TCRdb applied fastp trimming at Q25, assembled clones with MiXCR and retained in-frame beta chains. The sample includes more than 85,000 clones, with around 9.2% observed a single time. The top ten constitute 8% to 10% of the sample. The specimen was blood. These receptors all stem from a female donor with papillary thyroid cancer or a benign thyroid nodule (not recorded which). Some clones in this sample may be carry-over from other donors' samples.

In its sample, this clone was seen many times. The rearrangement links TRBV2 to TRBJ1-1; no firm D call. The CDR3 contains 11 residues. Germline CDR1 SNHLY, CDR2 FYNNEI. V dropped 9 bases and J dropped 1 base, with 6 bases sitting between them. The CDR3 reads CARGANTEAFF. The CDR3 region has the DNA TGTGCCAGGGGAGCGAACACTGAAGCTTTCTTT.

The chain combines TRBV12-3 or TRBV12-4 with TRBJ2-1; D perhaps matches TRBD1 (6 bases). The V end was cut by 5 bases, the J end by 5 bases, with 19 bases between. The CDR3 loop spans 16 amino acids. CDR3 in amino acids: CASSPLQGKFNNEQFF. The CDR3 DNA reads as TGTGCCAGCAGTCCCCTTCAGGGGAAGTTTAACAATGAGCAGTTCTTC.

This clone was observed at least ten times. The V gene is TRBV20-1, the J gene TRBJ2-1; 9 bases agree with TRBD2. V dropped 0 bases and J dropped 8; count of bases not matched to a gene: 11. This CDR3 is built from 16 residues. CDR1 and CDR2 (germline): DFQATT, SNEGSKA (reference sequence). The CDR3 sequence: CSARDPIAGVGYEQFF. CDR3 nucleotides: TGCAGTGCTAGAGACCCGATAGCGGGGGTCGGGTATGAGCAGTTCTTC.

This clone was counted at least ten times. The V gene is TRBV14, the J gene TRBJ2-2; TRBD1 matches 9 bases. The CDR3 extends over 15 amino acids. V shed 4 bases and J 2 bases; nucleotides not matched to a gene: 2. From germline, CDR1 is SGHDN and CDR2 FVKESK. Here the CDR3 reads CASSRGQGNTGELFF. The DNA of the CDR3 is TGTGCCAGCAGCCGGGGACAGGGAAACACCGGGGAGCTGTTTTTT.

This clone was seen many times. The chain carries TRBV30 and TRBJ1-5; D unclear. The CDR3 is 12 residues long. V was clipped by 1 base and J by 9 bases, with 10 bases between them. CDR1 and CDR2 (germline): GTSNPN, SVGIG (reference sequence). In DNA, the CDR3 is TGTGCCTGGAGTGCCCAGTATGGGCCCCAGCATTTT. Amino acid sequence: CAWSAQYGPQHF. Supplemented by reference TRBV30 and TRBJ1-5, the full variable domain reads SQTIHQWPATLVQPVGSPLSLECTVEGTSNPNLYWYRQAAGRGLQLLFYSVGIGQISSEVPQNLSASRPQDRQFILSSKKLLLSDSGFYLCAWSAQYGPQHFGDGTRLSIL.

Of note for this clone: Compared with germline, one end of the junction differs, possibly owing to a read error. The chain combines TRBV6-5 with TRBJ1-3, with TRBD1 matching over 7 bases. Germline lookup yields CDR1 MNHEY and CDR2 SVGAGI. The CDR3 is 15 residues long. The CDR3 reads CASSYDRAAGSTIYF. The CDR3 DNA sequence: TGTGCCAGCAGTTATGACAGGGCAGCTGGAAGCACCATATATTTT.

This clone occurred a few times. This sequence may be a read error, since a much larger clone differs from it by one base. This rearrangement joins TRBV6-4 to TRBJ2-2; tentative D call: TRBD2 (5 bases). Trimming left V 5 bases short and J 5 bases short, with 9 bases between. The CDR3 consists of 13 residues. Germline assignment: CDR1 MRHNA and CDR2 SNTAGT. The DNA for the CDR3 is TGTGCCAGCAGTTCGCTAGCAACCGGGGAGCTGTTTTTT. Protein sequence: CASSSLATGELFF.

The chain is built from TRBV30 and TRBJ2-1, with 9 bases aligning to TRBD1. The CDR3 extends over 12 amino acids. Trimming removed 5 bases from V and 11 bases from J; junction bases left unmatched: 7. Germline V gene lookup returns CDR1 GTSNPN and CDR2 SVGIG (reference sequence). CDR3: CAWDRDRGKQFF. The CDR3 DNA sequence: TGTGCCTGGGACCGCGACAGGGGGAAGCAGTTCTTC.

The rearrangement uses TRBV25-1 and TRBJ1-4; no definite D call. In germline, CDR1 is MGHDK, CDR2 SYGVNS. V lost 8 bases to trimming and J lost 3 bases, with 10 bases between them. This CDR3 is 13 amino acids long. The CDR3 sequence: CASQRWANEKLFF. The DNA of the CDR3 is TGTGCCAGCCAAAGGTGGGCTAATGAAAAACTGTTTTTT.

In its sample, this clone was seen many times. V usage is TRBV5-6 and J usage is TRBJ2-7; D ambiguous. Germline CDR1 is SGHDT and CDR2 is YYEEEE. Trimming removed 0 bases at V and 6 bases at J, with 7 bases between. This CDR3 contains 12 residues. The CDR3 sequence: CASSLGWVEQYF. The CDR3 DNA is TGTGCCAGCAGCTTGGGATGGGTCGAGCAGTACTTC.

Ten or more counts support this clone. The chain is built from TRBV6-1 and TRBJ1-4, with TRBD1 identical over 11 bases. The trim removed 7 bases at V and 8 bases at J, leaving 9 bases unmatched. The CDR3 runs to 15 residues. Germline CDR1 reads MNHNS; CDR2 reads SASEGT. The CDR3 loop reads CASTPGTGGGEKLFF. The CDR3, as DNA: TGTGCCAGCACGCCCGGGACAGGGGGTGGGGAAAAACTGTTTTTT.

The chain combines TRBV2 with TRBJ2-2; 9 bases match TRBD1. V shed 6 bases, J shed 4 bases, and the junction held 15 bases outside the gene matches. CDR3 length: 18 amino acids. CDR1 is SNHLY, CDR2 FYNNEI, per germline. The CDR3: CASRPDRGGLSATGELFF. The CDR3 DNA reads as TGTGCCAGCAGGCCGGACAGGGGCGGCTTATCGGCCACCGGGGAGCTGTTTTTT.

In its sample, this clone was seen many times. V and J are TRBV5-1 and TRBJ1-1; D is possibly TRBD1 (6 bases). V was cut by 9 bases and J by 0 bases, with 12 bases left in between. Germline V gives CDR1 SGHRS, CDR2 YFSETQ. This CDR3 is 13 amino acids long. The CDR3 here is CATARTVNTEAFF. Here the CDR3 DNA reads TGCGCCACCGCAAGGACAGTGAACACTGAAGCTTTCTTT.

At least ten counts were recorded for this clone. The chain carries TRBV27 and TRBJ2-7; TRBD1 agrees at 7 bases. Trimming took 1 base from V and 6 from J; bases not matched to a gene: 6. Germline CDR1 and CDR2: MNHEY and SMNVEV (reference sequence). The CDR3 consists of 14 residues. CDR3 nucleotides: TGTGCCAGCAGTTTATTGACTACAGGGGCCGAGCAGTACTTC. Its protein is CASSLLTTGAEQYF.

The chain has TRBV5-1 and TRBJ2-5, with unresolved D. Per germline, CDR1 SGHRS and CDR2 YFSETQ. Trimming pared 1 base from V and 1 base from J, leaving 5 bases between. This CDR3 is built from 13 residues. As DNA, the CDR3 is TGCGCCAGCAGCTTGTCGGGCCAAGAGACCCAGTACTTC. Protein product: CASSLSGQETQYF.